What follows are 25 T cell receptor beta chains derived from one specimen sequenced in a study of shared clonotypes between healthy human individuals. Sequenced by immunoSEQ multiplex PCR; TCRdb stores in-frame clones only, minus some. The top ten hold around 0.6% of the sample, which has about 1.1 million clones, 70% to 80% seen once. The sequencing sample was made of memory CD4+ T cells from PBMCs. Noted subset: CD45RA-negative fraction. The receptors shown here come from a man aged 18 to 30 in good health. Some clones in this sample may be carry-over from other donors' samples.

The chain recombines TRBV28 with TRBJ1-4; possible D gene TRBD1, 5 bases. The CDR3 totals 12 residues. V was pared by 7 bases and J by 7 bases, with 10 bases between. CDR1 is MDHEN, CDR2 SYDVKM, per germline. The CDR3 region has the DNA TGTGCCAGCAAGAGTGGGGGTGAAAAACTGTTTTTT. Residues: CASKSGGEKLFF.

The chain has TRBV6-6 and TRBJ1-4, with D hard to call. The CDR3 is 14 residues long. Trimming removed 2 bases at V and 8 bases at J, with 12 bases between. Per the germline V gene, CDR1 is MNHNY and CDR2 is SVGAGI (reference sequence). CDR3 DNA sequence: TGTGCCAGCAGTTACATAGGGATAGGGGAAAAACTGTTTTTT. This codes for CASSYIGIGEKLFF.

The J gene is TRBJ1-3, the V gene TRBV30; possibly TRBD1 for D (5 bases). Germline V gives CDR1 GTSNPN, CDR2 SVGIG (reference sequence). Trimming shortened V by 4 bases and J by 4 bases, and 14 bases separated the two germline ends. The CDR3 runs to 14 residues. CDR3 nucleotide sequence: TGTGCCTGGAACCGTGGGGGGGAAGGAAACACCATATATTTT. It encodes CAWNRGGEGNTIYF. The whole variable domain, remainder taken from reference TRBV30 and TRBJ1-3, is SQTIHQWPATLVQPVGSPLSLECTVEGTSNPNLYWYRQAAGRGLQLLFYSVGIGQISSEVPQNLSASRPQDRQFILSSKKLLLSDSGFYLCAWNRGGEGNTIYFGEGSWLTVV.

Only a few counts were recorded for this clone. CDR3 in amino acids: CASSEGVGYGNTIYF. The DNA for the CDR3 is TGTGCCAGCAGTGAAGGGGTGGGCTACGGAAACACCATATATTTT. This chain uses TRBV6-1 with TRBJ1-3; D gene uncertain. V was cut by 1 base and J by 4 bases, with 11 bases left in between. Germline assignment: CDR1 MNHNS and CDR2 SASEGT. The CDR3 runs to 15 residues.

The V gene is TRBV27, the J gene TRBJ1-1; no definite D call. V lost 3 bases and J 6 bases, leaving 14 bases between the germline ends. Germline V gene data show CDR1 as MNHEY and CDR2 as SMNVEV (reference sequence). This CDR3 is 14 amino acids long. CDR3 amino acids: CASSFLRQSPEAFF. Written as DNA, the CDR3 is TGTGCCAGCAGTTTTTTGCGCCAAAGCCCTGAAGCTTTCTTT.

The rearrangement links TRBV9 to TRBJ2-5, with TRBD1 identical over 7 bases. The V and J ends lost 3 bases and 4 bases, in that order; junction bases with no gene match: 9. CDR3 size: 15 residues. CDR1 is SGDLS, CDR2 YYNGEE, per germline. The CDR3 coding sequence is TGTGCCAGCAGCGCGAAAACAGGGGCCCGAGAGACCCAGTACTTC. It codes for CASSAKTGARETQYF.

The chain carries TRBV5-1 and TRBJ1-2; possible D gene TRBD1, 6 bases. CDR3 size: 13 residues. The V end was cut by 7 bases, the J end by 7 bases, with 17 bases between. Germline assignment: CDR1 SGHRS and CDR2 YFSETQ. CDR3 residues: CASHSLGGSGYTF. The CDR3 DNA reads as TGCGCCAGCCATTCCTTAGGGGGGAGTGGCTACACCTTC.

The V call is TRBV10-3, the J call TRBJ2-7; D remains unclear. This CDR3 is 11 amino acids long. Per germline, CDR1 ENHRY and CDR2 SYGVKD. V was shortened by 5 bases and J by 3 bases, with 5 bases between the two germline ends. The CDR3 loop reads CAISPNYEQYF. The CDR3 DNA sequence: TGTGCCATCAGTCCAAACTACGAGCAGTACTTC.

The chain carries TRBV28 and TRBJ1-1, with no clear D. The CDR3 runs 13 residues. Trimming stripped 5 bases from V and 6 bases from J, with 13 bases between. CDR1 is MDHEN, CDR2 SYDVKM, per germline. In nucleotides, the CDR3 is TGTGCCAGCAGTCCCCACTTAGGCGCTGAAGCTTTCTTT. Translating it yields CASSPHLGAEAFF. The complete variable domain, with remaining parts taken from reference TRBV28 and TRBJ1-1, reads DVKVTQSSRYLVKRTGEKVFLECVQDMDHENMFWYRQDPGLGLRLIYFSYDVKMKEKGDIPEGYSVSREKKERFSLILESASTNQTSMYLCASSPHLGAEAFFGQGTRLTVV.

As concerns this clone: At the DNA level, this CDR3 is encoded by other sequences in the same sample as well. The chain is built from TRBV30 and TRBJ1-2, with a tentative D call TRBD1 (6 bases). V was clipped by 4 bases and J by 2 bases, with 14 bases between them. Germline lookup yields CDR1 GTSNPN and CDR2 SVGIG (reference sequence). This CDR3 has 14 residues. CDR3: CAWTPGGSNYGYTF. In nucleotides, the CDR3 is TGTGCCTGGACTCCCGGGGGCAGCAACTATGGCTACACCTTC.

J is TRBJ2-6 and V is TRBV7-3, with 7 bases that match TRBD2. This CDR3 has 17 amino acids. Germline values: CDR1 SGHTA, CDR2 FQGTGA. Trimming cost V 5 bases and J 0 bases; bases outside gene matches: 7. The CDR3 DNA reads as TGTGCCAGCAGCAGAGACCCGGGGGGCTCTGGGGCCAACGTCCTGACTTTC. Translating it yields CASSRDPGGSGANVLTF. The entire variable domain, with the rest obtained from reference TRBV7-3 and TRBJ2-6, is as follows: GAGVSQTPSNKVTEKGKYVELRCDPISGHTALYWYRQSLGQGPEFLIYFQGTGAADDSGLPNDRFFAVRPEGSVSTLKIQRTERGDSAVYLCASSRDPGGSGANVLTFGAGSRLTVL.

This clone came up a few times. The CDR3 protein is CASRKTGTGDYEQYF. The CDR3 region has the DNA TGTGCCAGCAGGAAGACCGGGACAGGTGACTACGAGCAGTACTTC. The chain recombines TRBV25-1 with TRBJ2-7; 8 nucleotides align to TRBD1. V lost 6 bases to trimming and J lost 3 bases; unmatched junction nucleotides: 10. The CDR3 length is 15 residues. Germline loops: CDR1 MGHDK, CDR2 SYGVNS.

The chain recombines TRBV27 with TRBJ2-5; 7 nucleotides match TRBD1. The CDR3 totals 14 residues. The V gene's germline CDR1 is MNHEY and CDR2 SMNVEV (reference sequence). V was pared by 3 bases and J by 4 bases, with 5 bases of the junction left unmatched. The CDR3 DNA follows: TGTGCCAGCAGTTTCGTAGGGGGCCGAGAGACCCAGTACTTC. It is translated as CASSFVGGRETQYF.

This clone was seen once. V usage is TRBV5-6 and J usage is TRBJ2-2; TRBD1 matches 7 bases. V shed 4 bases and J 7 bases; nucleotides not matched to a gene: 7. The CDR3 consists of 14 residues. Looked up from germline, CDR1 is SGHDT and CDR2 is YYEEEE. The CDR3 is CASSPSTGLGELFF. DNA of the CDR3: TGTGCCAGCAGCCCCTCGACAGGGCTCGGGGAGCTGTTTTTT.

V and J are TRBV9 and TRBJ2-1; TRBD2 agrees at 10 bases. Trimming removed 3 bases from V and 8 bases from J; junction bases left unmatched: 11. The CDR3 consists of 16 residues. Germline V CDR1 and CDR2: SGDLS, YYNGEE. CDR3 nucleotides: TGTGCCAGCAGCGGGGGGACTAGCGTTTTTGCTTATGAGCAGTTCTTC. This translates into CASSGGTSVFAYEQFF.

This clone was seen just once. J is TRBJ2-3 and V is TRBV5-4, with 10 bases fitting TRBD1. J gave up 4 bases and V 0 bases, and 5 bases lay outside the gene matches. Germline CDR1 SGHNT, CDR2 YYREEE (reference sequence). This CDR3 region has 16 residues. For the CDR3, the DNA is TGTGCCAGCAGCTTGGTAGGGACAGGGGATGCAGATACGCAGTATTTT. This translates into CASSLVGTGDADTQYF. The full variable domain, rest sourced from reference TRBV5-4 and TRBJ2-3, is ETGVTQSPTHLIKTRGQQVTLRCSSQSGHNTVSWYQQALGQGPQFIFQYYREEENGRGNFPPRFSGLQFPNYSSELNVNALELDDSALYLCASSLVGTGDADTQYFGPGTRLTVL.

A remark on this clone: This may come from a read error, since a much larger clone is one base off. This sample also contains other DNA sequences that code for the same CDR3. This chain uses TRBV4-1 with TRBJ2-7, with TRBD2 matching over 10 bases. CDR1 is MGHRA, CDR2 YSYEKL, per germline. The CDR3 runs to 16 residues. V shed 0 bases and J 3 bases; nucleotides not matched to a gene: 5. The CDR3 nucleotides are TGCGCCAGCAGCCAAGATAGGACTAGCGGCTTCTACGAGCAGTACTTC. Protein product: CASSQDRTSGFYEQYF.

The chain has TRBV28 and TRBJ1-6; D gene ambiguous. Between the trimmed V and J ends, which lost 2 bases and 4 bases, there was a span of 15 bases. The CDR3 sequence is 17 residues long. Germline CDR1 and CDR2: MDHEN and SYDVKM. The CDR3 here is CASSLAPGWEYNSPLHF. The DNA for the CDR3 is TGTGCCAGCAGTTTAGCTCCCGGTTGGGAGTATAATTCACCCCTCCACTTT.

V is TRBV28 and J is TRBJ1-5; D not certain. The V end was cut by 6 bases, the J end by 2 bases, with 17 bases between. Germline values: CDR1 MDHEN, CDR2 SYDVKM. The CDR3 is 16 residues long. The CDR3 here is CASSPTLFGGNQPQHF. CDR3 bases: TGTGCCAGCAGCCCGACACTTTTTGGGGGCAATCAGCCCCAGCATTTT.

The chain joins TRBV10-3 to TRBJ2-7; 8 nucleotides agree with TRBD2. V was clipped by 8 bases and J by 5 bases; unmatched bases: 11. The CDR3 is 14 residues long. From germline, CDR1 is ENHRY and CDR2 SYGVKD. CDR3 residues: CAIGGSGRVDEQYF. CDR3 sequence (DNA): TGTGCCATCGGGGGAAGCGGGAGAGTCGACGAGCAGTACTTC.

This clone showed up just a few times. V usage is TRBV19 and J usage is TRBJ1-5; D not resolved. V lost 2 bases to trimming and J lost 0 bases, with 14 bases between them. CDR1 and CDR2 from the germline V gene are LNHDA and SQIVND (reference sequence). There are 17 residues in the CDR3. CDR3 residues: CASSIIGRVYSNQPQHF. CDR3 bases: TGTGCCAGTAGTATAATCGGGAGAGTCTATAGCAATCAGCCCCAGCATTTT. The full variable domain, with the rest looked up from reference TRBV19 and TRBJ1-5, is DGGITQSPKYLFRKEGQNVTLSCEQNLNHDAMYWYRQDPGQGLRLIYYSQIVNDFQKGDIAEGYSVSREKKESFPLTVTSAQKNPTAFYLCASSIIGRVYSNQPQHFGDGTRLSIL.

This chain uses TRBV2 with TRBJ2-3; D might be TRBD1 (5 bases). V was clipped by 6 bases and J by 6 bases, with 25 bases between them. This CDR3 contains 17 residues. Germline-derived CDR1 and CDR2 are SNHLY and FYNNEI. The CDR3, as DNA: TGTGCCAGCAGACCAAATAGGGGAAACGCTTGGGTCGATACGCAGTATTTT. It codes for CASRPNRGNAWVDTQYF.

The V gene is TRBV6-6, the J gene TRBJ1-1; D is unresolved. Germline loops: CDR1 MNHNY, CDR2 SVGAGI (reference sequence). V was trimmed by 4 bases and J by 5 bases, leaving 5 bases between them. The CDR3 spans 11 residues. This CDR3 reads CASSSQTEAFF. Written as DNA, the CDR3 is TGTGCCAGCAGTTCCCAGACTGAAGCTTTCTTT.

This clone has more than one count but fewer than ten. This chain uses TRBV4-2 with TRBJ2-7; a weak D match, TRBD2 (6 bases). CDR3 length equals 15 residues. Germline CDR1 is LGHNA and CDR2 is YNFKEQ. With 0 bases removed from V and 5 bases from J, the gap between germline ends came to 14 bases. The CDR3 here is CASSQDMAGLNEQYF. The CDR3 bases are TGTGCCAGCAGCCAAGATATGGCGGGACTGAACGAGCAGTACTTC.

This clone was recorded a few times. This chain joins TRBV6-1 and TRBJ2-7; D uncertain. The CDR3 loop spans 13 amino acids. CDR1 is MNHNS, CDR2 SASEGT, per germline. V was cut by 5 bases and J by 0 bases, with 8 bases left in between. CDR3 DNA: TGTGCCAGCAGTACTCAGAGCTCCTACGAGCAGTACTTC. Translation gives CASSTQSSYEQYF.